These T cell receptor beta chains were read from a single sample in a study of T cell responses to AZD1222 COVID-19 vaccine. Profiling relied on immunoSEQ multiplex PCR, and the TCRdb table lists in-frame clones only, not all of them. The sample includes some 130,000 clones, roughly 87% of them seen just once. The material sequenced was peripheral blood, taken 28 days after the second AZD1222 dose. All receptors come from an adult who received the AZD1222 COVID-19 vaccine. CDR3s include the opening cysteine and the closing phenylalanine or tryptophan. D genes are given only for firm matches. Expanded clones are given a class, and other clones once, few, many or no size at all.

-	TRBV3-1/TRBV3-2	TRBJ2-2	-	CASSQGGELFF	TGTGCCAGCAGCCAGGGGGGGGAGCTGTTTTTT
-	TRBV19	TRBJ1-4	-	CASTVDPDEKLFF	TGTGCCAGTACGGTGGACCCGGATGAAAAACTGTTTTTT
-	TRBV5-1	TRBJ1-5	-	CASSLGGQGQPQHF	TGCGCCAGCAGCTTGGGCGGGCAGGGTCAGCCCCAGCATTTT
-	TRBV5-1	TRBJ2-3	-	CASSQEGASTDTQYF	TGCGCCAGCAGCCAGGAGGGCGCTAGCACAGATACGCAGTATTTT
-	TRBV7-9	TRBJ1-5	-	CASSLRGRNQPQHF	TGTGCCAGCAGCTTACGAGGACGAAATCAGCCCCAGCATTTT
-	TRBV5-4	TRBJ1-1	-	CASSFAGRYTEAFF	TGTGCCAGCAGCTTCGCAGGAAGGTACACTGAAGCTTTCTTT
-	TRBV7-2	TRBJ2-3	-	CASSLASRGTITDTQYF	TGTGCCAGCAGCTTAGCTTCTCGCGGAACAATCACAGATACGCAGTATTTT
-	TRBV7-2	TRBJ2-7	-	CASSFSSSYEQYF	TGTGCCAGCAGCTTTTCAAGCTCCTACGAGCAGTACTTC
-	TRBV15	TRBJ2-2	-	CATSRRGTRGNTGELFF	TGTGCCACCAGCAGACGGGGCACCAGGGGCAACACCGGGGAGCTGTTTTTT
TRBD1	TRBV27	TRBJ1-5	-	CASSLPGTGSYQPQHF	TGTGCCAGCAGTTTACCCGGGACAGGCTCATATCAGCCCCAGCATTTT
-	TRBV14	TRBJ1-1	-	CASSQDGWGARFF	TGTGCCAGCAGCCAAGACGGGTGGGGCGCTCGTTTCTTT
TRBD1	TRBV27	TRBJ1-4	-	CASRQQGRKGEKLFF	TGTGCCAGCAGGCAACAGGGGCGAAAGGGTGAAAAACTGTTTTTT
-	TRBV3-1/TRBV3-2	TRBJ1-2	-	CASSQGPGHSGYTF	TGTGCCAGCAGCCAAGGTCCCGGACACTCCGGCTACACCTTC
-	TRBV2	TRBJ1-4	-	CASSARRGLNEKLFF	TGTGCCAGCAGTGCTCGGAGAGGGCTTAATGAAAAACTGTTTTTT
TRBD1	TRBV5-1	TRBJ1-6	many	CASSLDRVGSPLHF	TGCGCCAGCAGCCTGGACAGGGTAGGATCACCCCTCCACTTT
-	TRBV19	TRBJ1-5	-	CASSISILRTSNQPQHF	TGTGCCAGTAGTATTAGTATTCTTAGGACGAGCAATCAGCCCCAGCATTTT
-	TRBV2	TRBJ1-5	once	CASNRDNNQPQHF	TGTGCCAGCAACCGGGACAACAATCAGCCCCAGCATTTT
TRBD1	TRBV5-1	TRBJ1-1	few	CASSIGQGRGWAFF	TGCGCCAGCAGCATCGGACAGGGCCGTGGTTGGGCTTTCTTT
-	TRBV19	TRBJ1-1	-	CASSIGSNTEAFF	TGTGCCAGTAGTATCGGATCGAACACTGAAGCTTTCTTT
-	TRBV6-2/TRBV6-3	TRBJ2-3	-	CASSYVGRVADTQYF	TGTGCCAGCAGTTACGTGGGGCGGGTGGCAGATACGCAGTATTTT
-	TRBV3-1/TRBV3-2	TRBJ1-3	-	CASSRLRQGNTIYF	TGTGCCAGCAGCCGCCTCCGACAGGGAAACACCATATATTTT
-	TRBV7-2	TRBJ2-7	-	CASSLALPVTYEQYF	TGTGCCAGCAGCTTAGCGCTCCCAGTGACCTACGAGCAGTACTTC